This T cell receptor beta chain was obtained from a study of blood T cell repertoires in COVID-19. The assay was immunoSEQ multiplex PCR, and TCRdb's table has in-frame clones only and misses some. Of approximately 260,000 clones detected, around 82% appear once; the ten largest clones hold about 9.1%. The CDR3 is 15 residues long. The V and J ends lost 6 bases and 6 bases respectively, with 15 bases between them. Germline-derived CDR1 and CDR2 are LNHDA and SQIVND (reference sequence). The sample comprised peripheral blood. The receptor was isolated from a human donor in a cohort sampled during active COVID-19. The chain is built from TRBV19 and TRBJ2-6; no reliable D call. CDR3 loop: CASSPVRVEANVLTF. The CDR3 DNA is TGTGCCAGTAGCCCCGTCCGGGTTGAGGCCAACGTCCTGACTTTC. Looking up the rest from reference TRBV19 and TRBJ2-6 gives the full variable domain: DGGITQSPKYLFRKEGQNVTLSCEQNLNHDAMYWYRQDPGQGLRLIYYSQIVNDFQKGDIAEGYSVSREKKESFPLTVTSAQKNPTAFYLCASSPVRVEANVLTFGAGSRLTVL.